This T cell receptor beta chain was identified during a study of cytomegalovirus exposure and HLA in healthy donors. Here immunoSEQ multiplex PCR was the method, and the copy in TCRdb shows in-frame clones only, minus some. The data contain under 250,000 clones, approximately 90% of them singletons. Trimming cost V 6 bases and J 4 bases; bases outside gene matches: 11. CDR1 is KGHSH and CDR2 is LQKENI in the germline V gene. This CDR3 is 15 amino acids long. The source material was PBMCs. The J gene is TRBJ2-7, the V gene TRBV18, with 8 nucleotides matching TRBD1. The origin of this receptor is a man between 18 and 35 years old in good health and CMV-seronegative. CDR3 sequence: CASSNNRDRTYEQYF. The CDR3 DNA reads as TGTGCCAGCTCCAACAACCGGGACAGGACATACGAGCAGTACTTC.